A selection of T cell receptor beta chains follows, all from one sample in a study of cytomegalovirus exposure and HLA in healthy donors. TCRdb keeps only in-frame clones here, not all; method: immunoSEQ multiplex PCR. The sample records 300,000 or so clones, around four fifths being singletons. The material sequenced was PBMCs. Receptor source: a woman between 40 and 50 years old in good health and CMV-seropositive. CDR3s include the opening cysteine and the closing phenylalanine or tryptophan.

>TRBJ2-7|TRBV19
CASSISGGPYEQYF
>TRBJ1-2|TRBV29-1
CSVEDRQDRGYGYTF
>TRBJ2-1|TRBV11-3
CASSAEAVSDEQFF
>TRBJ2-1|TRBV30
CAWSVEAGGNEQFF
>TRBJ2-7|TRBV21-1
CASSKAGPPTYEQYF
>TRBJ1-2|TRBV6-1
CASSEVGQKHGYTF
>TRBJ2-7|TRBV5-1
CASSDTGTGGYEQYF
>TRBJ2-3|TRBV11-2
CASSPPFSGIDTDTQYF
>TRBJ2-1|TRBV7-9
CASSFKGLPQGGEQFF
>TRBJ2-6|TRBV6-1
CASSLRQAGANVLTF
>TRBJ1-5|TRBV28
CASRARGFSGNQPQHF
>TRBJ2-7|TRBV7-2
CASSLAASGLHEQYF
>TRBJ1-1|TRBV25-1
CASTADMNTEAFF
>TRBJ2-2|TRBV7-9
CASSRTSGSPGELFF
>TRBJ1-1|TRBV5-4
CASSLGGHTEAFF
>TRBJ2-1|TRBV7-9
CASSQSSSNEQFF
>TRBJ2-1|TRBV20-1
CSARHYNEQFF
>TRBJ2-1|TRBV15
CATSIGGNEQFF
>TRBJ2-7|TRBV7-2
CASSLESYEQYF
>TRBJ2-7|TRBV7-2
CASSLSYYEQYF
>TRBJ2-7|TRBV7-8
CASRSWGNYEQYF
>TRBJ2-7|TRBV28
CASSLSTSGSYEQYF
>TRBJ1-5|TRBV7-2
CASSWLDRGLQPQHF
>TRBJ2-3|TRBV10-3
CAISGTGVRDTQYF
>TRBJ1-2|TRBV2
CASSLFDRPAGPGYTF
>TRBJ1-2|TRBV19
CASSIDEIRPVYGYTF
>TRBJ2-4|TRBV29-1
CSVAGGAKNIQYF
>TRBJ2-1|TRBV18
CASSPEREIYEQFF
>TRBJ2-2|TRBV19
CASSIQNTGELFF
>TRBJ1-4|TRBV7-8
CASSLVGGRNEKLFF
>TRBJ2-1|TRBV4-3
CASSYGLAGEYEQFF
>TRBJ2-7|TRBV30
CAWSGPGPSRAGGTYEQYF
>TRBJ2-1|TRBV6-1
CASSEAGTSYNEQFF
>TRBJ2-3|TRBV5-1
CASSLFGGTSTDTQYF
>TRBJ2-2|TRBV7-6
CASRLGTANTGELFF
>TRBJ1-2|TRBV4-3
CASSQDHSGAWDGYTF
>TRBJ2-7|TRBV28
CASSSPPTGKYEQYF
>TRBJ2-5|TRBV28
CASSFASPGIRRETQYF
>TRBJ2-5|TRBV7-7
CASSLDPTGTQYF
>TRBJ1-1|TRBV2
CASSRDRNTEAFF
>TRBJ1-2|TRBV28
CASLSPGTGYYGYTF
>TRBJ2-7|TRBV5-1
CASSLDSANSYEQYF
>TRBJ1-3|TRBV9
CASSAGTAIYF
>TRBJ2-1|TRBV9
CASSVGGGMGEQFF
>TRBJ2-7|TRBV5-1
CASSLVGTDEQYF
>TRBJ2-1|TRBV28
CASSLWEMSSGYNEQFF
>TRBJ2-1|TRBV11-3
CASSLESGSYNEQFF
>TRBJ2-1|TRBV9
CASSVENSGRVDEQFF
>TRBJ1-1|TRBV6-6
CASMGQGGTEAFF
>TRBJ2-5|TRBV7-9
CASSLERFLAGGETQYF
>TRBJ2-5|TRBV14
CASSRVGGAAPSEQYF
>TRBJ1-3|TRBV7-2
CASSLVGLAGNTIYF
>TRBJ1-1|TRBV28
CASSSPGAGNTEAFF
>TRBJ1-1|TRBV11-2
CASRLRQEAFF
>TRBJ2-1|TRBV4-2
CASSQPAGQGYNEQFF
>TRBJ2-1|TRBV6-1
CASSEVWTSGGYNEQFF
>TRBJ1-1|TRBV5-1
CASSWAGGGNTEAFF
>TRBJ2-1|TRBV19
CASSKLGQGVGGRANEQFF
>NA|TRBV30
CAWSARLAGVSEQYF
>TRBJ2-1|TRBV12-5
CASGLGQGAVGEQFF